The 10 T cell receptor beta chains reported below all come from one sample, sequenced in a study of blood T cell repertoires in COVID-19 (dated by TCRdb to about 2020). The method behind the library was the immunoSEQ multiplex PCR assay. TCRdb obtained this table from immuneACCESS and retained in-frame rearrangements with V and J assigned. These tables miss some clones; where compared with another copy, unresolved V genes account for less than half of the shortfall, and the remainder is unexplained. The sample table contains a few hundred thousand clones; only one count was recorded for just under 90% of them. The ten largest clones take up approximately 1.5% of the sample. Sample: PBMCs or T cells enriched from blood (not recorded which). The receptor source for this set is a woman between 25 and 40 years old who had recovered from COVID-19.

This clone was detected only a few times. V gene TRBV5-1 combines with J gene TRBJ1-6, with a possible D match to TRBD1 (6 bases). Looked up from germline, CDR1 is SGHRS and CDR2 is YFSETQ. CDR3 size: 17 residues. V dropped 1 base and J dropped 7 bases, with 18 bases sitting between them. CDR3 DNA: TGCGCCAGCAGCTTGTCTTCTGTAACAGGGACAAATTCACCCCTCCACTTT. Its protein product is CASSLSSVTGTNSPLHF.

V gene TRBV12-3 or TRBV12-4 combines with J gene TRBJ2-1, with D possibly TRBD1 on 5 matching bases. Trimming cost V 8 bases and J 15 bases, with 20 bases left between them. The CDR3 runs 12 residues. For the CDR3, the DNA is TGTGCCAGCGGGGCCCAGTCGACCCCCCCGTTCTTC. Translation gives CASGAQSTPPFF.

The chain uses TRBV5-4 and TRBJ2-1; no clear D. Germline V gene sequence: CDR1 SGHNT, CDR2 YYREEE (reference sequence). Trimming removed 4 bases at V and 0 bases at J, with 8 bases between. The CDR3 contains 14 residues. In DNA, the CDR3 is TGTGCCAGCAGCCCCCATAGCTCCTACAATGAGCAGTTCTTC. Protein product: CASSPHSSYNEQFF.

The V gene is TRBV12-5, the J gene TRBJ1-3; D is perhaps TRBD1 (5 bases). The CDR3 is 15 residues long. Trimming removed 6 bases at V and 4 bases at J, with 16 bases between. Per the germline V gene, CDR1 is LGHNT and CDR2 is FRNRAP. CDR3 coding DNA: TGTGCTAGTGGGGGCCTGCAGGGTCTCGGAAACACCATATATTTT. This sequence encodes CASGGLQGLGNTIYF.

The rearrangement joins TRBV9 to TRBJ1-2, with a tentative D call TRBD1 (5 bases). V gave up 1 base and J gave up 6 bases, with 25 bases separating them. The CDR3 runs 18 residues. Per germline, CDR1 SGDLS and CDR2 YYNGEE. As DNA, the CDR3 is TGTGCCAGCAGCGTACGGGGGATTCAGACGAGGGACGATGATGGCTACACCTTC. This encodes CASSVRGIQTRDDDGYTF.

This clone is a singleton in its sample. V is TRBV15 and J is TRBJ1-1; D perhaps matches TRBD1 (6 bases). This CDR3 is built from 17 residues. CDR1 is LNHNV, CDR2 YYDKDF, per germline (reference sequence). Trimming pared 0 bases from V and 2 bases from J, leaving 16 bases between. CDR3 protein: CATSRDLPTGLNTEAFF. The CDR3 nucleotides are TGTGCCACCAGCAGAGACCTCCCGACAGGACTTAACACTGAAGCTTTCTTT.

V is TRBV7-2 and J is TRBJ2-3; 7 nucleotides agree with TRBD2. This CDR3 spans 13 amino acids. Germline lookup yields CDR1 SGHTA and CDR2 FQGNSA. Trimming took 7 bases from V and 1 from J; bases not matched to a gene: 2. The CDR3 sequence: CASKRGRTDTQYF. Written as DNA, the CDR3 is TGTGCCAGCAAGCGGGGCCGCACAGATACGCAGTATTTT. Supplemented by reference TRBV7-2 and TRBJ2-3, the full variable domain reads GAGVSQSPSNKVTEKGKDVELRCDPISGHTALYWYRQSLGQGLEFLIYFQGNSAPDKSGLPSDRFSAERTGGSVSTLTIQRTQQEDSAVYLCASKRGRTDTQYFGPGTRLTVL.

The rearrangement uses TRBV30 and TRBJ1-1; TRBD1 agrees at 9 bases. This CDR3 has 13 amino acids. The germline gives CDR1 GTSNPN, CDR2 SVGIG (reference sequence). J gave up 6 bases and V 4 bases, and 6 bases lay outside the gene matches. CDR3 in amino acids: CAWKTRTGAEAFF. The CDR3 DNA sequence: TGTGCCTGGAAAACCCGGACAGGGGCTGAAGCTTTCTTT.

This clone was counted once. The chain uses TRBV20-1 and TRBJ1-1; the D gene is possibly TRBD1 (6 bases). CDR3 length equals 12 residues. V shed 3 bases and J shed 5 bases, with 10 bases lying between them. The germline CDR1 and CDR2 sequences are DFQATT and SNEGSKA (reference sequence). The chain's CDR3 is CSASARGTEAFF. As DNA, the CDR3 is TGCAGTGCTAGTGCCAGGGGAACTGAAGCTTTCTTT.

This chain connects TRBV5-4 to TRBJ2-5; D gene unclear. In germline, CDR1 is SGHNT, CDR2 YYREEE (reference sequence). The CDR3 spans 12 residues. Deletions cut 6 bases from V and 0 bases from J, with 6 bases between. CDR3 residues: CASNEYQETQYF. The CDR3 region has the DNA TGTGCCAGCAACGAGTACCAAGAGACCCAGTACTTC.